This is a list of T cell receptor beta chains from one sample in a study of shared clonotypes between healthy human individuals. The assay was immunoSEQ multiplex PCR, and TCRdb's table has in-frame clones only and misses some. The data contain about a million clones, 70% to 80% of them singletons. Sequencing was done on a sample of memory CD4+ T cells from PBMCs. Every receptor here comes from a man younger than 30 in good health. Some clones in this sample may be carry-over from other donors' samples. CDR3s include the opening cysteine and the closing phenylalanine or tryptophan. Each record gives: J gene, CDR3 length, clone size, V gene, D gene, CDR3 protein, CDR3 DNA. The D gene is left open where the match is weak. Not every row has a clone size; where given, it reads once, few, many or a size class.

TRBJ1-4 12 . TRBV7-9 . CASFRVGEKLFF TGTGCCAGTTTTAGGGTTGGTGAAAAACTGTTTTTT
TRBJ2-2 14 once TRBV10-1 . CASSESQVRGELFF TGCGCCAGCAGTGAGTCGCAGGTCCGCGGGGAGCTGTTTTTT
TRBJ2-1 15 . TRBV6-6 TRBD1 CASSAQGAEYNEQFF TGTGCCAGCAGTGCACAGGGGGCGGAATACAATGAGCAGTTCTTC
TRBJ2-7 14 once TRBV6-6 . CASSYSGPPDEQYF TGTGCCAGCAGTTACTCGGGGCCCCCCGACGAGCAGTACTTC
TRBJ2-7 13 . TRBV2 TRBD1 CASSPGTAYEQYF TGTGCCAGCAGCCCCGGGACAGCCTACGAGCAGTACTTC
TRBJ1-1 15 . TRBV7-6 . CASSPIRTVNTEAFF TGTGCCAGCAGCCCGATCCGGACGGTGAACACTGAAGCTTTCTTT
TRBJ1-1 15 once TRBV18 . CASSEGDIRDTEAFF TGTGCCAGCTCAGAAGGGGACATAAGAGACACTGAAGCTTTCTTT
TRBJ1-3 15 . TRBV10-3 . CAISGVTGSGNTIYF TGTGCCATCAGTGGGGTAACGGGGTCTGGAAACACCATATATTTT
TRBJ2-3 15 . TRBV2 TRBD1 CASTILDRGYDTQYF TGTGCCAGCACAATTTTAGACAGGGGCTACGATACGCAGTATTTT
TRBJ2-1 14 . TRBV5-4 . CASSFRSNYNEQFF TGTGCCAGCAGCTTCCGTAGCAACTACAATGAGCAGTTCTTC
TRBJ1-1 10 . TRBV28 . CASRSHKAFF TGTGCCAGCAGAAGCCACAAGGCTTTCTTT
TRBJ1-2 11 . TRBV6-5 . CASSSGRLYTF TGTGCCAGCAGTTCGGGCCGACTCTACACCTTC
TRBJ2-7 12 few TRBV5-1 TRBD2 CASSPGLGLEYF TGCGCCAGCAGCCCAGGACTAGGGCTCGAATACTTC
TRBJ1-3 12 . TRBV9 . CASSVGGNTIYF TGTGCCAGCAGCGTGGGCGGGAACACCATATATTTT
TRBJ2-6 16 few TRBV30 . CAWSVLRGPGANVLTF TGTGCCTGGAGTGTACTTAGAGGGCCCGGGGCCAACGTCCTGACTTTC
TRBJ2-2 16 . TRBV2 . CASSGGRVTATGELFF TGTGCCAGCAGTGGGGGAAGGGTAACTGCCACCGGGGAGCTGTTTTTT
TRBJ2-7 15 many TRBV2 . CASSETFLRSYEQYF TGTGCCAGCAGTGAGACTTTTCTCCGCTCCTACGAGCAGTACTTC
TRBJ2-2 14 once TRBV9 . CASSPRGTDGELFF TGTGCCAGCAGCCCTCGGGGGACAGACGGGGAGCTGTTTTTT
TRBJ2-7 15 . TRBV10-3 TRBD2 CAIGGGAGETYEQYF TGTGCCATCGGGGGTGGAGCGGGAGAAACCTACGAGCAGTACTTC
TRBJ1-1 15 once TRBV9 TRBD1 CASSVGDRGQTEAFF TGTGCCAGCAGCGTAGGGGACAGGGGGCAAACTGAAGCTTTCTTT
TRBJ1-3 15 . TRBV28 . CASSQADSTGNTIYF TGTGCCAGCAGTCAGGCAGATTCCACTGGAAACACCATATATTTT
TRBJ1-5 13 . TRBV28 . CASTRGGNQPQHF TGTGCCAGCACCAGGGGCGGCAATCAGCCCCAGCATTTT
TRBJ1-1 14 once TRBV29-1 TRBD1 CSTQRTGLNTEAFF TGCAGCACCCAAAGGACAGGGTTGAACACTGAAGCTTTCTTT
TRBJ2-7 13 . TRBV6-1 . CASSDRVLYEQYF TGTGCCAGCAGTGACAGGGTCCTGTACGAGCAGTACTTC
TRBJ2-2 17 . TRBV7-2 TRBD2 CASSFTRLAGVTGELFF TGTGCCAGCAGCTTTACCCGACTAGCGGGAGTCACCGGGGAGCTGTTTTTT
TRBJ2-7 15 . TRBV10-1 TRBD2 CASSESVLAGYEQYF TGCGCCAGCAGTGAGTCGGTATTAGCGGGGTACGAGCAGTACTTC
TRBJ2-7 15 . TRBV11-2 . CASSLVRGVDYEQYF TGTGCCAGCAGCTTAGTCCGGGGTGTGGACTACGAGCAGTACTTC
TRBJ2-1 15 once TRBV5-1 TRBD2 CASSETSGSGYEQFF TGCGCCAGCAGCGAGACTAGCGGGAGTGGCTATGAGCAGTTCTTC
TRBJ2-7 15 . TRBV2 TRBD1 CASMFRTGGAGEQYF TGTGCCAGCATGTTCAGGACAGGGGGCGCGGGCGAGCAGTACTTC
TRBJ1-2 16 . TRBV11-2 TRBD1 CASSPPGARTGYGYTF TGTGCCAGCAGCCCCCCAGGCGCCCGGACAGGCTATGGCTACACCTTC
TRBJ2-5 11 many TRBV28 . CAIGRSETQYF TGTGCCATAGGGAGGTCAGAGACCCAGTACTTC
TRBJ2-5 15 . TRBV2 TRBD1 CASSITWDRAETQYF TGTGCCAGCAGTATAACTTGGGACAGGGCTGAGACCCAGTACTTC